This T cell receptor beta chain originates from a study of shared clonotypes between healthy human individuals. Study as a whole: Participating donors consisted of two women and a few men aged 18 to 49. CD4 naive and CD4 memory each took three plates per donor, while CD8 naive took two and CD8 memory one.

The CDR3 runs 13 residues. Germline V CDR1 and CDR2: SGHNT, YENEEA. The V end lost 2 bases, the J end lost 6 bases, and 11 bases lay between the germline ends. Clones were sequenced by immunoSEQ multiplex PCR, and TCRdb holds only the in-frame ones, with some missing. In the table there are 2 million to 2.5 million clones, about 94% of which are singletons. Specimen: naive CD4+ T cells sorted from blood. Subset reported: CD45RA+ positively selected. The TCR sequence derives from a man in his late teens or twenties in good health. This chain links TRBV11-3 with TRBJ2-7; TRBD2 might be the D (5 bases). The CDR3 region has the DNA TGTGCCAGCAGCTTAACCTCCACTAGCGAGCAGTACTTC. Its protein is CASSLTSTSEQYF.